A single sample gave rise to the 21 T cell receptor beta chains below, sequenced in a study of T cell changes during pregnancy in multiple sclerosis. Clones were read by immunoSEQ multiplex PCR, and TCRdb kept only the in-frame ones, dropping some. This sample yields 30,000 to 40,000 clones, of which about 90% are seen a single time; 0.75% to 0.85% belongs to the top ten. Sequences were derived from CD4+ T cells from peripheral blood mononuclear cells, sampled in the third trimester of pregnancy. The source is a female donor with multiple sclerosis, enrolled in a pregnancy study.

This chain joins TRBV5-1 and TRBJ2-2, with D possibly being TRBD2 (6 bases). This CDR3 contains 15 residues. In germline, CDR1 is SGHRS, CDR2 YFSETQ. The V end was cut by 0 bases, the J end by 6 bases, with 12 bases between. CDR3 region: CASSLDPGVAGELFF. The CDR3 DNA sequence: TGCGCCAGCAGCTTGGATCCGGGAGTCGCCGGGGAGCTGTTTTTT.

The V call is TRBV5-1, the J call TRBJ1-2; no clear D. The CDR3 is 15 residues long. Trimming took 6 bases from V and 2 from J, leaving 17 bases between them. Germline V CDR1 and CDR2: SGHRS, YFSETQ. The CDR3 region has the DNA TGCGCCAGCAAAGCAGGAACAGAGCCCAACTATGGCTACACCTTC. Translated, it gives CASKAGTEPNYGYTF. The entire variable domain, with the rest obtained from reference TRBV5-1 and TRBJ1-2, is as follows: KAGVTQTPRYLIKTRGQQVTLSCSPISGHRSVSWYQQTPGQGLQFLFEYFSETQRNKGNFPGRFSGRQFSNSRSEMNVSTLELGDSALYLCASKAGTEPNYGYTFGSGTRLTVV.

The rearrangement links TRBV10-2 to TRBJ1-1; D gene uncertain. Germline lookup yields CDR1 WSHSY and CDR2 SAAADI. The CDR3 sequence is 17 residues long. V was pared by 0 bases and J by 3 bases, with 17 bases between. CDR3 bases: TGCGCCAGCAGTGAGTCGACGGTCATACACGGGTACACTGAAGCTTTCTTT. Translation gives CASSESTVIHGYTEAFF.

V is TRBV2 and J is TRBJ1-4; 9 nucleotides align to TRBD1. The junction had 7 bases not matched to a gene; V was cut back by 6 bases and J by 8 bases. The CDR3 sequence is 14 residues long. Germline V lookup: CDR1 SNHLY, CDR2 FYNNEI. CDR3 nucleotides: TGTGCCAGCAGCGGACAGGGGTTGAGGGAAAAACTGTTTTTT. Encoded protein: CASSGQGLREKLFF.

CDR3: CASSHGVRADTGELFF. In DNA form, the CDR3 reads TGCGCCAGCAGCCATGGGGTCAGGGCAGACACCGGGGAGCTGTTTTTT. The rearrangement joins TRBV4-1 to TRBJ2-2; D might be TRBD1 (5 bases). Trimming left V 3 bases short and J 3 bases short, with 14 bases between. Germline assignment: CDR1 MGHRA and CDR2 YSYEKL. The CDR3 runs to 16 residues.

This sequence joins TRBV9 and TRBJ2-5, with D possibly matching TRBD1 (6 bases). CDR1 and CDR2 from the germline V gene are SGDLS and YYNGEE. The CDR3 spans 15 residues. Trimming cost V 1 base and J 1 base, with 11 bases left between them. DNA for the CDR3: TGTGCCAGCAGCGTACTCCCGGACAGCCAAGAGACCCAGTACTTC. Amino acids: CASSVLPDSQETQYF.

The chain joins TRBV2 to TRBJ1-1; D is unclear. Trimming took off 2 bases at V and 8 bases at J, with 6 bases between the two ends. Germline-derived CDR1 and CDR2 are SNHLY and FYNNEI. CDR3 length equals 11 residues. This chain's CDR3 is CASSETTEAFF. As DNA, the CDR3 is TGTGCCAGCAGTGAAACGACAGAAGCTTTCTTT.

The chain links TRBV5-4 to TRBJ1-2; 7 positions match TRBD1. In germline, CDR1 is SGHNT, CDR2 YYREEE (reference sequence). Trimming took 3 bases from V and 4 from J; bases not matched to a gene: 9. The length of the CDR3 is 15 residues. CDR3 sequence (DNA): TGTGCCAGCAGCTCCCAAGGGACAGCCTCCTATGGCTACACCTTC. It specifies CASSSQGTASYGYTF.

The chain has TRBV5-5 and TRBJ2-1; tentatively, D is TRBD1 (5 bases). The CDR3 extends over 15 amino acids. In germline, CDR1 is SGHKS, CDR2 YYEKEE (reference sequence). With 0 bases removed from V and 1 base from J, the gap between germline ends came to 8 bases. The CDR3 here is CASSLAPGSYNEQFF. The CDR3 DNA reads as TGTGCCAGCAGCTTGGCTCCAGGGTCCTACAATGAGCAGTTCTTC.

J is TRBJ2-3 and V is TRBV27; a possible D gene is TRBD2 (6 bases). The germline V gene encodes CDR1 MNHEY and CDR2 SMNVEV (reference sequence). This CDR3 region has 18 residues. V gave up 2 bases and J gave up 3 bases, with 21 bases separating them. CDR3 nucleotides: TGTGCCAGCAGTTTAGGGCGCCTTGGGGAGGTTGGGACAGATACGCAGTATTTT. This gives the protein CASSLGRLGEVGTDTQYF.

The chain recombines TRBV30 with TRBJ1-6; perhaps TRBD1 as D (5 bases). In germline, CDR1 is GTSNPN, CDR2 SVGIG (reference sequence). Trimming shortened V by 1 base and J by 12 bases, and 13 bases separated the two germline ends. This CDR3 contains 13 residues. The CDR3 region is CAWSETDLRPLHF. The CDR3 DNA follows: TGTGCCTGGAGTGAGACAGATCTTAGACCCCTCCACTTT.

CDR3 loop: CASSPTQGRQETQYF. The CDR3, as DNA: TGTGCCAGCAGCCCCACTCAGGGGAGACAAGAGACCCAGTACTTC. This chain joins TRBV6-6 and TRBJ2-5; TRBD1 might be the D (6 bases). Trimming took 6 bases from V and 2 from J, leaving 16 bases between them. Looked up from germline, CDR1 is MNHNY and CDR2 is SVGAGI (reference sequence). The CDR3 is 15 amino acids.

This sequence joins TRBV10-2 and TRBJ2-2, with 8 bases fitting TRBD1. CDR3 length: 15 residues. The germline CDR1 and CDR2 sequences are WSHSY and SAAADI. V lost 3 bases and J lost 6; bases outside the gene matches: 6. The CDR3 reads CASSDTLTGAGELFF. DNA for the CDR3: TGCGCCAGCAGTGACACACTGACAGGGGCCGGGGAGCTGTTTTTT.

The V and J genes are TRBV28 and TRBJ1-5, with TRBD1 matching 7 bases. V shed 5 bases and J 5 bases; nucleotides not matched to a gene: 9. CDR1 and CDR2 from the germline V gene are MDHEN and SYDVKM. This CDR3 has 15 residues. CDR3 amino acids: CASSPRQGRYQPQHF. The CDR3 coding sequence is TGTGCCAGCAGTCCCAGACAGGGAAGGTATCAGCCCCAGCATTTT.

The chain uses TRBV19 and TRBJ1-1, with 9 bases matching TRBD1. Per germline, CDR1 LNHDA and CDR2 SQIVND (reference sequence). CDR3 size: 16 residues. V dropped 3 bases and J dropped 5; count of bases not matched to a gene: 10. Written as DNA, the CDR3 is TGTGCCAGTAGTATCGGACAGGGGCCCCCGGGGACTGAAGCTTTCTTT. Encoded protein: CASSIGQGPPGTEAFF. The full variable domain, with the rest looked up from reference TRBV19 and TRBJ1-1, is DGGITQSPKYLFRKEGQNVTLSCEQNLNHDAMYWYRQDPGQGLRLIYYSQIVNDFQKGDIAEGYSVSREKKESFPLTVTSAQKNPTAFYLCASSIGQGPPGTEAFFGQGTRLTVV.

The V call is TRBV18, the J call TRBJ2-1; TRBD2 matches 7 bases. With 2 bases clipped from V and 9 bases from J, the junction kept 10 bases outside the gene matches. The CDR3 has 15 amino acids. Germline CDR1 and CDR2: KGHSH and LQKENI. In DNA form, the CDR3 reads TGTGCCAGCTCACCAGTCGCGACTAGCAACGGTGAGCAGTTCTTC. It encodes CASSPVATSNGEQFF. Together with reference TRBV18 and TRBJ2-1, the CDR3 gives the full variable domain: NAGVMQNPRHLVRRRGQEARLRCSPMKGHSHVYWYRQLPEEGLKFMVYLQKENIIDESGMPKERFSAEFPKEGPSILRIQQVVRGDSAAYFCASSPVATSNGEQFFGPGTRLTVL.

The chain links TRBV6-5 to TRBJ1-5; the D is unclear. Trimming stripped 7 bases from V and 0 bases from J, with 10 bases between. Germline CDR1 and CDR2: MNHEY and SVGAGI. The CDR3 spans 14 residues. The CDR3 nucleotides read TGTGCCAGCAAAAAACTCCTTAGCAATCAGCCCCAGCATTTT. It codes for CASKKLLSNQPQHF.

This chain uses TRBV29-1 with TRBJ2-7; D not certain. The CDR3 runs 13 residues. Per the germline V gene, CDR1 is SQVTM and CDR2 is ANQGSEA. Trimming cost V 4 bases and J 3 bases, with 13 bases left between them. In DNA, the CDR3 is TGCAGCGTTGCCTTTGCTACTGGCTACGAGCAGTACTTC. It codes for CSVAFATGYEQYF.

This chain uses TRBV28 with TRBJ2-7; TRBD1 matches at 10 bases. V gave up 2 bases and J gave up 0 bases; unmatched junction bases: 1. The CDR3 has 15 amino acids. From germline, CDR1 is MDHEN and CDR2 SYDVKM. CDR3 DNA sequence: TGTGCCAGCAGTTTAGGGACAGGGGTCTCCTACGAGCAGTACTTC. It encodes CASSLGTGVSYEQYF.

The J gene is TRBJ2-2, the V gene TRBV10-2; a weak D match, TRBD1 (5 bases). CDR1 is WSHSY, CDR2 SAAADI, per germline. V lost 8 bases to trimming and J lost 4 bases, with 14 bases between them. The CDR3 has 14 amino acids. CDR3 region: CASARVFGTGELFF. The CDR3 DNA follows: TGCGCCAGCGCCAGGGTATTTGGCACCGGGGAGCTGTTTTTT.

The CDR3 DNA reads TGCAGCGTTGAACGAGACAGGTTCGCTGAAGCTTTCTTT. Translating gives CSVERDRFAEAFF. The J gene is TRBJ1-1, the V gene TRBV29-1; TRBD1 is a possible D gene (6 bases). The CDR3 runs to 13 residues. V was trimmed by 2 bases and J by 6 bases, leaving 13 bases between them. Looked up from germline, CDR1 is SQVTM and CDR2 is ANQGSEA.